Below are 24 T cell receptor beta chains sequenced from a single sample in a study of high-grade serous ovarian cancer treatment subgroups. Tumor samples were obtained before definitive surgery or chemotherapy. Method: immunoSEQ multiplex PCR; TCRdb's copy keeps in-frame clones and lacks some. Of roughly 8,000 clones detected, about 72% appear once; the ten largest clones hold 5.5% to 6.5%. Sequencing was performed on tumor tissue. The receptors originated from a human donor with high-grade serous ovarian cancer.

V usage is TRBV21-1 and J usage is TRBJ2-5; TRBD2 is taken as the D call from the table, unchecked against the DNA. TRBV21-1 is recorded as a pseudogene. The CDR3 has 14 amino acids. CDR3 in amino acids: CASSLPGVGETQYF. Here the CDR3 DNA reads TGTGCCAGCAGCCTCCCGGGGGTCGGAGAGACCCAGTACTTC.

A few counts support this clone. The chain uses TRBV29-1 and TRBJ2-5, with D possibly matching TRBD1 (5 bases). Germline values: CDR1 SQVTM, CDR2 ANQGSEA. The CDR3 totals 13 residues. The V end lost 4 bases, the J end lost 3 bases, and 12 bases lay between the germline ends. The CDR3 DNA is TGCAGCGTTGTAGGGCAGGGTAAAGAGACCCAGTACTTC. Residues: CSVVGQGKETQYF.

This clone has just a few counts. The chain combines TRBV18 with TRBJ1-1; D perhaps matches TRBD1 (5 bases). This CDR3 has 13 amino acids. Trimming removed 2 bases from V and 1 base from J, with 5 bases in between. Germline CDR1 KGHSH, CDR2 LQKENI. The CDR3 loop reads CASSPGQNTEAFF. The CDR3 nucleotides read TGTGCCAGCTCACCAGGACAGAACACTGAAGCTTTCTTT.

The chain joins TRBV27 to TRBJ2-5, with 10 bases matching TRBD2. The V segment lost 10 bases and the J segment 9 bases; nucleotides outside the gene matches: 11. This CDR3 comprises 13 residues. CDR1 is MNHEY and CDR2 is SMNVEV in the germline V gene (reference sequence). The CDR3 sequence is CANQGLAAAAQYF. CDR3 coding DNA: TGTGCCAACCAAGGACTAGCGGCGGCGGCCCAGTACTTC.

The J gene is TRBJ2-1, the V gene TRBV9, with TRBD1 as a possible D gene (5 bases). Germline V CDR1 and CDR2: SGDLS, YYNGEE. There are 13 residues in the CDR3. Trimming removed 3 bases from V and 5 bases from J, with 9 bases in between. CDR3 protein: CASSGGVDNEQFF. CDR3 DNA sequence: TGTGCCAGCAGCGGGGGCGTTGACAATGAGCAGTTCTTC.

This clone is medium-sized. The V gene is TRBV5-1, the J gene TRBJ2-1; the D is unclear. V dropped 4 bases and J dropped 6 bases, with 8 bases sitting between them. Germline lookup yields CDR1 SGHRS and CDR2 YFSETQ. This CDR3 spans 12 amino acids. CDR3 region: CASSLQTNEQFF. The CDR3 DNA is TGCGCCAGCAGCCTGCAGACCAATGAGCAGTTCTTC.

The V call is TRBV7-9, the J call TRBJ2-7; 10 nucleotides match TRBD2. The germline gives CDR1 SEHNR, CDR2 FQNEAQ (reference sequence). The length of the CDR3 is 15 residues. V gave up 5 bases and J gave up 0 bases; unmatched junction bases: 4. The CDR3: CASSQAGGLSYEQYF. Here the CDR3 DNA reads TGTGCCAGCAGCCAAGCGGGAGGGCTCTCCTACGAGCAGTACTTC.

The chain combines TRBV19 with TRBJ1-2; D is unresolved. This CDR3 comprises 17 residues. V was clipped by 3 bases and J by 2 bases, with 19 bases between them. Germline V gene sequence: CDR1 LNHDA, CDR2 SQIVND (reference sequence). The CDR3 spells CASSIYRGGSDNYGYTF. DNA for the CDR3: TGTGCCAGTAGTATCTACCGGGGAGGGTCGGACAACTATGGCTACACCTTC.

The chain combines TRBV5-1 with TRBJ1-1, with a tentative D call TRBD1 (6 bases). Germline V gene lookup returns CDR1 SGHRS and CDR2 YFSETQ. This CDR3 comprises 15 residues. Trimming took 3 bases from V and 5 from J, leaving 17 bases between them. CDR3 sequence reads: CASSSRQGRETEAFF. Here the CDR3 DNA reads TGCGCCAGCAGCTCGCGTCAGGGGAGGGAGACTGAAGCTTTCTTT.

The V call is TRBV6-1, the J call TRBJ2-3, with D unclear. V was clipped by 6 bases and J by 2 bases, with 3 bases between them. The V gene's germline CDR1 is MNHNS and CDR2 SASEGT. This CDR3 comprises 11 residues. CDR3 protein: CASSNTDTQYF. The CDR3 DNA is TGTGCCAGCAGCAACACAGATACGCAGTATTTT.

The genes are TRBV4-2 and TRBJ2-7; possibly TRBD1 for D (6 bases). The V gene's germline CDR1 is LGHNA and CDR2 YNFKEQ. Trimming pared 3 bases from V and 6 bases from J, leaving 9 bases between. CDR3 length: 12 amino acids. Here the CDR3 DNA reads TGTGCCAGCAGCCAGGCCAGGGGCGAGCAGTACTTC. Its translation is CASSQARGEQYF.

The CDR3 sequence is CASSMGGGPSNEKLFF. In DNA form, the CDR3 reads TGTGCCAGTAGTATGGGGGGGGGACCCTCTAATGAAAAACTGTTTTTT. V gene TRBV19 combines with J gene TRBJ1-4, with D possibly TRBD1 on 5 matching bases. V lost 3 bases and J 3 bases, leaving 14 bases between the germline ends. Germline V gives CDR1 LNHDA, CDR2 SQIVND (reference sequence). The CDR3 covers 16 residues.

This clone showed up just a few times. The chain recombines TRBV7-9 with TRBJ1-2, with D possibly TRBD1 on 5 matching bases. The CDR3 runs 15 residues. Germline CDR1 is SEHNR and CDR2 is FQNEAQ (reference sequence). Trimming cost V 1 base and J 4 bases, with 13 bases left between them. The CDR3 reads CASSLVEGTSYGYTF. The CDR3 DNA reads as TGTGCCAGCAGCTTAGTGGAGGGGACGAGCTATGGCTACACCTTC.

In this sample, this clone turned up a few times. This chain joins TRBV6-6 and TRBJ1-2; no firm D call. This CDR3 spans 16 amino acids. The V gene's germline CDR1 is MNHNY and CDR2 SVGAGI (reference sequence). The germline V and J ends were trimmed by 0 bases and 0 bases, with 11 bases remaining between them. The CDR3, as DNA: TGTGCCAGCAGTTACTCTACTCTGAGGACTAACTATGGCTACACCTTC. This encodes CASSYSTLRTNYGYTF.

This clone has more than one count but fewer than ten. The chain is built from TRBV19 and TRBJ2-6; no definite D call. CDR1 is LNHDA, CDR2 SQIVND, per germline (reference sequence). The CDR3 totals 17 residues. Trimming removed 9 bases from V and 2 bases from J, with 20 bases in between. CDR3 in DNA: TGTGCCAGCTTAAACCCTCGGGCCCTCCCTGGGGCCAACGTCCTGACTTTC. Translating gives CASLNPRALPGANVLTF.

The chain couples TRBV7-9 to TRBJ2-2; D ambiguous. The CDR3 covers 13 residues. The germline V and J ends were trimmed by 5 bases and 8 bases, with 12 bases remaining between them. Germline lookup yields CDR1 SEHNR and CDR2 FQNEAQ (reference sequence). The CDR3 loop reads CASSPDREGELFF. In DNA, the CDR3 is TGTGCCAGCAGCCCCGACCGCGAAGGGGAGCTGTTTTTT.

The rearrangement uses TRBV5-1 and TRBJ2-5; 8 nucleotides line up with TRBD1. J gave up 5 bases and V 5 bases, and 11 bases lay outside the gene matches. There are 15 residues in the CDR3. Germline assignment: CDR1 SGHRS and CDR2 YFSETQ. This chain's CDR3 is CASSSKADREETQYF. The CDR3 DNA follows: TGCGCCAGCAGTTCTAAGGCGGACAGGGAGGAGACCCAGTACTTC.

This chain uses TRBV6-5 with TRBJ2-1, with D perhaps matching TRBD2 (6 bases). The CDR3 length is 11 residues. With 5 bases removed from V and 13 bases from J, the gap between germline ends came to 12 bases. Germline CDR1 and CDR2: MNHEY and SVGAGI. The CDR3 bases are TGTGCCAGCAGTCGGGACTTTATTCAGTTCTTC. Translation gives CASSRDFIQFF.

J is TRBJ1-1 and V is TRBV6-5; weak D call: TRBD1 (6 bases). The V end lost 5 bases, the J end lost 4 bases, and 17 bases lay between the germline ends. The CDR3 consists of 15 residues. Germline V gene lookup returns CDR1 MNHEY and CDR2 SVGAGI. The CDR3 DNA sequence: TGTGCCAGCAGTCCGAGGGGGTTGCGGATCACTGAAGCTTTCTTT. It yields the protein CASSPRGLRITEAFF.

The rearrangement links TRBV9 to TRBJ1-1, with D unresolved. Trimming cost V 2 bases and J 1 base, with 9 bases left between them. The CDR3 has 14 amino acids. Germline values: CDR1 SGDLS, CDR2 YYNGEE. The CDR3 coding sequence is TGTGCCAGCAGCGTGAACTACAAGAACACTGAAGCTTTCTTT. As protein: CASSVNYKNTEAFF.

This chain uses TRBV11-2 with TRBJ1-1; D ambiguous. CDR1 and CDR2 from the germline V gene are SGHAT and FQNNGV. This CDR3 spans 15 amino acids. Trimming took 6 bases from V and 4 from J, leaving 18 bases between them. CDR3: CASRVGTAQSTEAFF. The CDR3, as DNA: TGTGCCAGCAGAGTGGGAACAGCTCAGAGCACTGAAGCTTTCTTT. Drawing the rest from reference TRBV11-2 and TRBJ1-1, the complete variable domain is EAGVAQSPRYKIIEKRQSVAFWCNPISGHATLYWYQQILGQGPKLLIQFQNNGVVDDSQLPKDRFSAERLKGVDSTLKIQPAKLEDSAVYLCASRVGTAQSTEAFFGQGTRLTVV.

The chain combines TRBV7-2 with TRBJ2-7; a possible D gene is TRBD2 (6 bases). There are 13 residues in the CDR3. Per the germline V gene, CDR1 is SGHTA and CDR2 is FQGNSA. V dropped 1 base and J dropped 4 bases, with 8 bases sitting between them. The DNA of the CDR3 is TGTGCCAGCAGCTTAGTTGGGGGGTACGAGCAGTACTTC. This gives the protein CASSLVGGYEQYF.

The chain employs TRBV6-5 and TRBJ2-7; TRBD1 or TRBD2 may be the D gene (6 bases each). Trimming cost V 0 bases and J 4 bases, with 13 bases left between them. The CDR3 is 15 residues long. CDR1 and CDR2 from the germline V gene are MNHEY and SVGAGI. The CDR3 bases are TGTGCCAGCAGTTACTCGGGGGGCAGGGGTTACGAGCAGTACTTC. Amino acids: CASSYSGGRGYEQYF.

This chain uses TRBV14 with TRBJ2-5; the D gene could be TRBD1 or TRBD2 (6 bases each). This CDR3 is built from 14 residues. CDR1 and CDR2 from the germline V gene are SGHDN and FVKESK. Trimming took off 4 bases at V and 4 bases at J, with 13 bases between the two ends. The CDR3 is CASSPEGDAETQYF. CDR3 sequence (DNA): TGTGCCAGCAGCCCGGAGGGGGACGCAGAGACCCAGTACTTC. The full variable domain, rest sourced from reference TRBV14 and TRBJ2-5, is EAGVTQFPSHSVIEKGQTVTLRCDPISGHDNLYWYRRVMGKEIKFLLHFVKESKQDESGMPNNRFLAERTGGTYSTLKVQPAELEDSGVYFCASSPEGDAETQYFGPGTRLLVL.